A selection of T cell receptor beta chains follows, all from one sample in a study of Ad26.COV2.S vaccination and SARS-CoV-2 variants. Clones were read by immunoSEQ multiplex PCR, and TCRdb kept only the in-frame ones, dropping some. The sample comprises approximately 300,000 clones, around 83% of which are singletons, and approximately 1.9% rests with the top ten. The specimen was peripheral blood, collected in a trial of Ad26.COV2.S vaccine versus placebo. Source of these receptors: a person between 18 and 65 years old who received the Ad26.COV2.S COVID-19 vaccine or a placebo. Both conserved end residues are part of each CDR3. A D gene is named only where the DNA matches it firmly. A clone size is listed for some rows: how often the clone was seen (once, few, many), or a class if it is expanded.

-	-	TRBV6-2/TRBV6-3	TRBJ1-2	TGTGCCAGCAGTTACTCGGCCAGCTACTATGGCTACACCTTC	CASSYSASYYGYTF
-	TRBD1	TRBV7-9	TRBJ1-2	TGTGCCAGCAGTTCCTGGGACAGGGCAAGAGGTGGCTACACCTTC	CASSSWDRARGGYTF
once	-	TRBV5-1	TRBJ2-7	TGCGCCAGCAGCTTGGAGGACACCGAGCAGTACTTC	CASSLEDTEQYF
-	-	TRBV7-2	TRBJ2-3	TGTGCCAGCAGCCGGGGACTGAGCACAGATACGCAGTATTTT	CASSRGLSTDTQYF
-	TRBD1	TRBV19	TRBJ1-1	TGTGCCAGTAGTATATCGCAGGGGGCGTCGAACACTGAAGCTTTCTTT	CASSISQGASNTEAFF
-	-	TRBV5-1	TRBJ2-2	TGCGCCAGCAGCTGGGACCACAACACCGGGGAGCTGTTTTTT	CASSWDHNTGELFF
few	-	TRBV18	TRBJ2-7	TGTGCCAGCTCACCTACACATCAAATACAGGGTGGCTACGAGCAGTACTTC	CASSPTHQIQGGYEQYF
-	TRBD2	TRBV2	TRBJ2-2	TGTGCCAGCAGTATTAGCGGGGGACGGACCGGGGAGCTGTTTTTT	CASSISGGRTGELFF
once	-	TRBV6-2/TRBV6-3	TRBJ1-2	TGTGCCAGCAGTCTTGGATACTATGGCTACACCTTC	CASSLGYYGYTF
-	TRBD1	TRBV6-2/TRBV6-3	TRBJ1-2	TGTGCCAGCAGTTTACAGGGGCATGGCTACACCTTC	CASSLQGHGYTF
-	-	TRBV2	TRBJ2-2	TGTGCCAGCAAAGTATTGAGGGAAAGCGGGGAGCTGTTTTTT	CASKVLRESGELFF
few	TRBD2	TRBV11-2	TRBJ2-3	TGTGCCAGCAGCCTCGGACTAGCGGGAGGATCTATGCAGTATTTT	CASSLGLAGGSMQYF
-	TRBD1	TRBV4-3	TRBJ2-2	TGCGCCAGCAGCCAAGGGACAGGGGACACCGGGGAGCTGTTTTTT	CASSQGTGDTGELFF
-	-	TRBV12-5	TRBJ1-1	TGTGCTAGTGGTTTGGTTATGGGCCGTTACACTGAAGCTTTCTTT	CASGLVMGRYTEAFF
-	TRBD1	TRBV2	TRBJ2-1	TGTGCCAGCAGGAGGGACAGAACCTACAATGAGCAGTTCTTC	CASRRDRTYNEQFF
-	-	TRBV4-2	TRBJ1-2	TGTGCCAGCAGCCAAGAATCCCTGGCATCTGCTAACTATGGCTACACCTTC	CASSQESLASANYGYTF
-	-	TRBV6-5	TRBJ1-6	TGTGCCAGCAGGGGGACGGGGTATAATTCACCCCTCCACTTT	CASRGTGYNSPLHF
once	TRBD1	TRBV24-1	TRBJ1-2	TGTGCCACCAGTGACCCGACAGGGATTAGCTATGGCTACACCTTC	CATSDPTGISYGYTF
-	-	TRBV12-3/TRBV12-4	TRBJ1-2	TGTGCCAGCAACTCCGGATCCAACTATGGCTACACCTTC	CASNSGSNYGYTF
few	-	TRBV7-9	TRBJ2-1	TGTGCCAGCAGCCGGACCGACAGGTACTCCTACAATGAGCAGTTCTTC	CASSRTDRYSYNEQFF
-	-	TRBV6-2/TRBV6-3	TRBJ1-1	TGTGCCAGCAGTTATTGGCAGGGCAACACTGAAGCTTTCTTT	CASSYWQGNTEAFF
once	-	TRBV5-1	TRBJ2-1	TGCGCCAGCAGCTCGGCAACTTCCTACAATGAGCAGTTCTTC	CASSSATSYNEQFF
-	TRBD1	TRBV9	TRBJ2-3	TGTGCCAGCAGCGGAGGACAGGGATCAGATACGCAGTATTTT	CASSGGQGSDTQYF
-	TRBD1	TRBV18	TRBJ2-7	TGTGCCAGCTCACCACCGACAGGGCAGTACGAGCAGTACTTC	CASSPPTGQYEQYF
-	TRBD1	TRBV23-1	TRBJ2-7	TGCGCCAGCAGTCAAGGGACAGGGTGGTACTTC	CASSQGTGWYF
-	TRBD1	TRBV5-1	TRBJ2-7	TGCGCCAGCAGCTTCGATCCGGGACAGGGGAGCGAGCAGTACTTC	CASSFDPGQGSEQYF
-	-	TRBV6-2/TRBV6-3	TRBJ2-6	TGTGCCAGCAGTTCAGGGGAAGGAGGGGCCAACGTCCTGACTTTC	CASSSGEGGANVLTF
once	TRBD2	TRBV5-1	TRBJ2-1	TGCGCCAGCAGCTTTACTAGCGGGGGGGCGGTTGAGCAGTTCTTC	CASSFTSGGAVEQFF
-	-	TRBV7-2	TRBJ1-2	TGTGCCAGCAGCTTGACAGGTGGCTACACCTTC	CASSLTGGYTF
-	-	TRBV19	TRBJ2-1	TGTGCCAGTAGTGAGCTGTCTAGAAGTGAGCAGTTCTTC	CASSELSRSEQFF
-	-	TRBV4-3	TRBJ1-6	TGCGCCAGCAGCCAAGAGCCAGTCAATTCACCCCTCCACTTT	CASSQEPVNSPLHF
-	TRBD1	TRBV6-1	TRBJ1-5	TGTGCCAGCAGTGAGAGACAGGGTTCCCAGCCCCAGCATTTT	CASSERQGSQPQHF